The rows below give T cell receptor beta chains drawn from one sample of a study of shared clonotypes between healthy human individuals. Clones were sequenced by immunoSEQ multiplex PCR, and TCRdb holds only the in-frame ones, with some missing. This table has around 2.5 million clones, more than 85% appearing once. Sequencing was done on a sample of naive CD4+ T cells from PBMCs. The receptors stem from a man younger than 30 in good health. Some clones in this sample may be carry-over from other donors' samples. Both conserved end residues are part of each CDR3. D genes are given only for firm matches.

J gene: TRBJ1-4
D gene: .
V gene: TRBV6-5
CDR3 protein: CASSWTVLNEKLFF

J gene: TRBJ1-2
D gene: TRBD1
V gene: TRBV14
CDR3 protein: CASSPNQGGDYGYTF

J gene: TRBJ1-5
D gene: .
V gene: TRBV18
CDR3 protein: CASSQAGSGQPQHF

J gene: TRBJ2-5
D gene: TRBD1
V gene: TRBV5-1
CDR3 protein: CASSVGTAYQETQYF

J gene: TRBJ2-7
D gene: TRBD2
V gene: TRBV6-1
CDR3 protein: CASSLTSGPYYEQYF

J gene: TRBJ1-3
D gene: .
V gene: TRBV9
CDR3 protein: CASSVAKVGSSSGNTIYF

J gene: TRBJ2-1
D gene: .
V gene: TRBV19
CDR3 protein: CASSLYNEQFF

J gene: TRBJ2-1
D gene: TRBD2
V gene: TRBV9
CDR3 protein: CASSGTSAHNEQFF

J gene: TRBJ2-1
D gene: TRBD2
V gene: TRBV7-9
CDR3 protein: CASSDGTSGTWNEQFF

J gene: TRBJ2-7
D gene: .
V gene: TRBV9
CDR3 protein: CASSPREQRYEQYF

J gene: TRBJ1-1
D gene: TRBD1
V gene: TRBV7-8
CDR3 protein: CASSLLTGAGTEAFF

J gene: TRBJ2-7
D gene: .
V gene: TRBV29-1
CDR3 protein: CSVEDVGPSYEQYF

J gene: TRBJ2-7
D gene: TRBD2
V gene: TRBV30
CDR3 protein: CAWSPEGLAGTYYDSYEQYF

J gene: TRBJ2-1
D gene: TRBD2
V gene: TRBV10-1
CDR3 protein: CASSDRERDDNEQFF

J gene: TRBJ2-1
D gene: TRBD2
V gene: TRBV7-6
CDR3 protein: CASSLAFSSGRSSYNEQFF

J gene: TRBJ2-2
D gene: .
V gene: TRBV6-1
CDR3 protein: CASMAGSNTGELFF

J gene: TRBJ2-7
D gene: TRBD2
V gene: TRBV2
CDR3 protein: CASERPRLAGYEQYF

J gene: TRBJ2-1
D gene: .
V gene: TRBV7-3
CDR3 protein: CASSPGYPGPDEQFF

J gene: TRBJ2-1
D gene: TRBD2
V gene: TRBV28
CDR3 protein: CASSFFRSGSNEQFF

J gene: TRBJ1-1
D gene: .
V gene: TRBV5-1
CDR3 protein: CASSVTGSGTEAFF

J gene: TRBJ1-5
D gene: TRBD1
V gene: TRBV6-5
CDR3 protein: CASSRDRADNQPQHF

J gene: TRBJ1-4
D gene: TRBD1
V gene: TRBV28
CDR3 protein: CASRYDRGPTLNEKLFF

J gene: TRBJ2-1
D gene: TRBD2
V gene: TRBV4-3
CDR3 protein: CASSQGGLAGGYNEQFF

J gene: TRBJ1-4
D gene: TRBD1
V gene: TRBV5-4
CDR3 protein: CASSPAGQPQNEKLFF

J gene: TRBJ1-4
D gene: .
V gene: TRBV10-3
CDR3 protein: CAISDRQASEKLFF

J gene: TRBJ2-7
D gene: .
V gene: TRBV9
CDR3 protein: CASSPRGSLDEQYF

J gene: TRBJ2-3
D gene: .
V gene: TRBV7-9
CDR3 protein: CASSARASLSPDTQYF

J gene: TRBJ1-2
D gene: .
V gene: TRBV18
CDR3 protein: CASSPQGFDGYTF

J gene: TRBJ1-5
D gene: .
V gene: TRBV10-3
CDR3 protein: CAISEGSLSNQPQHF

J gene: TRBJ2-2
D gene: .
V gene: TRBV19
CDR3 protein: CASSIAPGWDTGELFF

J gene: TRBJ1-1
D gene: .
V gene: TRBV21-1
CDR3 protein: CASSKWWAALNTEAFF

J gene: TRBJ2-6
D gene: .
V gene: TRBV7-3
CDR3 protein: CASSQSGAPSGANVLTF

J gene: TRBJ1-1
D gene: .
V gene: TRBV7-6
CDR3 protein: CASKDSNTEAFF

J gene: TRBJ1-5
D gene: .
V gene: TRBV6-5
CDR3 protein: CASSPHGQGGQPQHF

J gene: TRBJ2-3
D gene: .
V gene: TRBV5-1
CDR3 protein: CASSWDTGPLGTQYF

J gene: TRBJ2-3
D gene: TRBD2
V gene: TRBV11-2
CDR3 protein: CASSFGTSGLTDTQYF

J gene: TRBJ2-1
D gene: TRBD2
V gene: TRBV7-8
CDR3 protein: CASSFRVGTSGNYNEQFF

J gene: TRBJ2-1
D gene: .
V gene: TRBV28
CDR3 protein: CASRVTDWYEEQFF

J gene: TRBJ2-3
D gene: .
V gene: TRBV5-1
CDR3 protein: CASSPEGLTVDTQYF

J gene: TRBJ1-1
D gene: TRBD1
V gene: TRBV5-1
CDR3 protein: CASSSWTGGMGTEAFF

J gene: TRBJ2-7
D gene: TRBD2
V gene: TRBV6-1
CDR3 protein: CASRITSGRNEQYF

J gene: TRBJ2-1
D gene: .
V gene: TRBV2
CDR3 protein: CASSGLRTATEQFF

J gene: TRBJ2-5
D gene: .
V gene: TRBV29-1
CDR3 protein: CMASRRETQYF

J gene: TRBJ2-3
D gene: .
V gene: TRBV28
CDR3 protein: CASSFTDRDTQYF

J gene: TRBJ1-3
D gene: .
V gene: TRBV15
CDR3 protein: CATSRGGGSGNTIYF

J gene: TRBJ2-3
D gene: TRBD2
V gene: TRBV28
CDR3 protein: CASRPRGRYTDTQYF